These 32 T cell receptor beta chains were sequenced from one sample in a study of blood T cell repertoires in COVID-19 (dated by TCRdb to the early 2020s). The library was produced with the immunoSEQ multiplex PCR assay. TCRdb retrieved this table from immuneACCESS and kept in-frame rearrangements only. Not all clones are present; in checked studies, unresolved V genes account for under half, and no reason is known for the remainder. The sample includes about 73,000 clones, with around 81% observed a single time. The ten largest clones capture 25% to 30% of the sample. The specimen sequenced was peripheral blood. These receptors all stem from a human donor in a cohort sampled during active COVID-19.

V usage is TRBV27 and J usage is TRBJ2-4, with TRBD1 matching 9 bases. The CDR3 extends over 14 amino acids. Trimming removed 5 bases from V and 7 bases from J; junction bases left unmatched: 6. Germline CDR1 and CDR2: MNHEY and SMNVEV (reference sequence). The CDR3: CASSLGTGLNIQYF. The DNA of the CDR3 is TGTGCCAGCAGTCTCGGGACAGGGTTGAACATTCAGTACTTC.

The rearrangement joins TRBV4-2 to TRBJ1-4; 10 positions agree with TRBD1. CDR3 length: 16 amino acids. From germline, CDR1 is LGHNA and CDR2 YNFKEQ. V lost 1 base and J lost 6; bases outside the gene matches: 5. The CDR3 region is CASSQAAGTGDEKLFF. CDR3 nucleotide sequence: TGTGCCAGCAGCCAAGCCGCCGGGACAGGGGATGAAAAACTGTTTTTT.

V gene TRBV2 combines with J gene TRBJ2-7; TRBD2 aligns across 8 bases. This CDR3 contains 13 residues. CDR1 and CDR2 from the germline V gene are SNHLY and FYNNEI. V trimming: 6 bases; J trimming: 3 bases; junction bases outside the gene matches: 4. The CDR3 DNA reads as TGTGCCAGCAGGCCGGGGGGGTACTACGAGCAGTACTTC. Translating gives CASRPGGYYEQYF.

The CDR3 is CASSQFVRGLAGGLNKGNEQFF. CDR3 sequence (DNA): TGTGCCAGCAGTCAATTCGTCCGGGGACTAGCGGGGGGGCTAAACAAAGGGAATGAGCAGTTCTTC. The V call is TRBV7-6, the J call TRBJ2-1; 16 positions agree with TRBD2. The V segment lost 6 bases and the J segment 7 bases; nucleotides outside the gene matches: 24. Germline assignment: CDR1 SGHVS and CDR2 FNYEAQ. The CDR3 totals 22 residues. The variable domain in full, with the rest retrieved from reference TRBV7-6 and TRBJ2-1, is GAGVSQSPRYKVTKRGQDVALRCDPISGHVSLYWYRQALGQGPEFLTYFNYEAQQDKSGLPNDRFSAERPEGSISTLTIQRTEQRDSAMYRCASSQFVRGLAGGLNKGNEQFFGPGTRLTVL.

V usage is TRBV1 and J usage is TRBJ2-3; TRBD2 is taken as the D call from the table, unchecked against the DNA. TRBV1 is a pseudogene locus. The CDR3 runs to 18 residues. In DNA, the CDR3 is TGCACCAGCAGCCATCGACTCAGACTAGCGGGGGGGCGAGATACGCAGTATTTT. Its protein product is CTSSHRLRLAGGRDTQYF.

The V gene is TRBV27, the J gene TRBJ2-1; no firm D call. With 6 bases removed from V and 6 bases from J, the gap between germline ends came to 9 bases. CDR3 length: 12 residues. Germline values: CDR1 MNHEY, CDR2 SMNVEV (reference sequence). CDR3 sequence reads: CASSLRSNEQFF. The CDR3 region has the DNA TGTGCCAGCAGCCTACGGAGCAATGAGCAGTTCTTC.

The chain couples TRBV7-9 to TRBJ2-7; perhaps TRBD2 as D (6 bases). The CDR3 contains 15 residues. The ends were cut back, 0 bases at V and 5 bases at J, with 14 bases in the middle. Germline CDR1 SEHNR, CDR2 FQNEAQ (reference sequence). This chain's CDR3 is CASSLAGDSADEQYF. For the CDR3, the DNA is TGTGCCAGCAGCTTAGCGGGGGACTCTGCTGACGAGCAGTACTTC.

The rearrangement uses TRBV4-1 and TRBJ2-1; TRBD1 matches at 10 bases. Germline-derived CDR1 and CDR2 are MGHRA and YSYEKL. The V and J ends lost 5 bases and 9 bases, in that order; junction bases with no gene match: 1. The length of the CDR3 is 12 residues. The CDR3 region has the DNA TGCGCCAGCAGCGGACAGGGGGGTGAGCAGTTCTTC. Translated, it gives CASSGQGGEQFF.

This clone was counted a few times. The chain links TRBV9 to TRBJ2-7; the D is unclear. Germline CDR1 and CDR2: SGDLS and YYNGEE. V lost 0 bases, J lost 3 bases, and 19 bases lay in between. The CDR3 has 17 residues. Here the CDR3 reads CASSVGQARSLLYEQYF. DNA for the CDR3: TGTGCCAGCAGCGTAGGCCAAGCTAGATCCCTTCTCTACGAGCAGTACTTC.

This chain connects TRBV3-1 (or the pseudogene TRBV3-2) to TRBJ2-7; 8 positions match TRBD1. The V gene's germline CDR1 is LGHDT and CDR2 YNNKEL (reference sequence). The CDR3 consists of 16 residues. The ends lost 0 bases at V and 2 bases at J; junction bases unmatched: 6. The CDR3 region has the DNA TGTGCCAGCAGCCAAGACGGCGGACAGGGTGCCTACGAGCAGTACTTC. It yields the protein CASSQDGGQGAYEQYF.

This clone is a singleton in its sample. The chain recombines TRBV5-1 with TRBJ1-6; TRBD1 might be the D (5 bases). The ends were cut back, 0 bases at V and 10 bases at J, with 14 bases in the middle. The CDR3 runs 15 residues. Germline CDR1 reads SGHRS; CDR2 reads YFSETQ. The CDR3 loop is CASSLAQGSWSPLHF. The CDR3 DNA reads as TGCGCCAGCAGCTTGGCCCAGGGTTCTTGGTCACCCCTCCACTTT.

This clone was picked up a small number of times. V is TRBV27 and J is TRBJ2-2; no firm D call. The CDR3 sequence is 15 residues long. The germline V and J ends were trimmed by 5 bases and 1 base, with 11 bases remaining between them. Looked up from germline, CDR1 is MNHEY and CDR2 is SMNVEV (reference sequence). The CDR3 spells CASSPWHLNTGELFF. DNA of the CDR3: TGTGCCAGCAGTCCCTGGCATCTGAACACCGGGGAGCTGTTTTTT.

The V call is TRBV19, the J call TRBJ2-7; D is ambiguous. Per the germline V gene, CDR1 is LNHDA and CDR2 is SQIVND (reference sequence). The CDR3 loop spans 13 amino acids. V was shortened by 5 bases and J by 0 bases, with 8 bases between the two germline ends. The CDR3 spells CASSRHSSYEQYF. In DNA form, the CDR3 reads TGTGCCAGTAGTCGACACAGCTCCTACGAGCAGTACTTC.

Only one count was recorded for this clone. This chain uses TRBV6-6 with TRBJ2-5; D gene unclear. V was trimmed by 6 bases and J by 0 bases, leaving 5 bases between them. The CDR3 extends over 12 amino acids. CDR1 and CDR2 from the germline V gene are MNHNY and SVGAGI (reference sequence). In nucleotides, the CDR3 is TGTGCCAGCAGCAGATACCAAGAGACCCAGTACTTC. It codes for CASSRYQETQYF.

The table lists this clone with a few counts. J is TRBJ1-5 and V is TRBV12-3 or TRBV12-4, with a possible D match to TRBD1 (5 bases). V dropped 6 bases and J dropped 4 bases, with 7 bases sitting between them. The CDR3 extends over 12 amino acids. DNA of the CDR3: TGTGCCAGCAGCCGGGGGAATCAGCCCCAGCATTTT. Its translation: CASSRGNQPQHF.

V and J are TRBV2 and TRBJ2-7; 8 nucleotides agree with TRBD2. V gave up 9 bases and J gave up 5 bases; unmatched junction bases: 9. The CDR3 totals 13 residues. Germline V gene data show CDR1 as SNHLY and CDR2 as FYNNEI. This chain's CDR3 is CASNRGGVNEQYF. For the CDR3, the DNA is TGTGCCAGTAACCGGGGGGGCGTGAACGAGCAGTACTTC.

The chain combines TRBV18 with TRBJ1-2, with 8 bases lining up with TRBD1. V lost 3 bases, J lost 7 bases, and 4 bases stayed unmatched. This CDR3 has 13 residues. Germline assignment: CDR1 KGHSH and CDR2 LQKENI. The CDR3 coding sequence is TGTGCCAGCTCACCTGGCAGGGGGCTTGGCTACACCTTC. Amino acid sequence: CASSPGRGLGYTF.

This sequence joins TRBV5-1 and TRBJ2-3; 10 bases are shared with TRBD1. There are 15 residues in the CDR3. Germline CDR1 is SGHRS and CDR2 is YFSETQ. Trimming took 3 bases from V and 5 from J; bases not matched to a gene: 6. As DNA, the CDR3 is TGCGCCAGCAGCTCCCCCGGGACAGGGGAAGATACGCAGTATTTT. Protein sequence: CASSSPGTGEDTQYF. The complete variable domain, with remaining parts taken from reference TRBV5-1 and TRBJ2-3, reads KAGVTQTPRYLIKTRGQQVTLSCSPISGHRSVSWYQQTPGQGLQFLFEYFSETQRNKGNFPGRFSGRQFSNSRSEMNVSTLELGDSALYLCASSSPGTGEDTQYFGPGTRLTVL.

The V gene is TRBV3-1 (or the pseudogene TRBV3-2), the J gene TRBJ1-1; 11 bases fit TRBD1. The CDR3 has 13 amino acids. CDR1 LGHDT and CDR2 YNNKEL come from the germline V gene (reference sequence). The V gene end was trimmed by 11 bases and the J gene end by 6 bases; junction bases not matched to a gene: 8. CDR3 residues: CASQDRGRAEAFF. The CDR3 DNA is TGTGCCTCACAGGACAGGGGGCGGGCTGAAGCTTTCTTT.

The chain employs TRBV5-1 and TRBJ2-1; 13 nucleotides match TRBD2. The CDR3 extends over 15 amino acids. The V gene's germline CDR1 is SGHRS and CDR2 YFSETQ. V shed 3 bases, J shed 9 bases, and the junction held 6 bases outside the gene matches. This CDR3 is CASSSRTSGGSEQFF. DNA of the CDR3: TGCGCCAGCAGCTCTCGGACTAGCGGGGGTAGTGAGCAGTTCTTC. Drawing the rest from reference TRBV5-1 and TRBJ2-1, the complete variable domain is KAGVTQTPRYLIKTRGQQVTLSCSPISGHRSVSWYQQTPGQGLQFLFEYFSETQRNKGNFPGRFSGRQFSNSRSEMNVSTLELGDSALYLCASSSRTSGGSEQFFGPGTRLTVL.

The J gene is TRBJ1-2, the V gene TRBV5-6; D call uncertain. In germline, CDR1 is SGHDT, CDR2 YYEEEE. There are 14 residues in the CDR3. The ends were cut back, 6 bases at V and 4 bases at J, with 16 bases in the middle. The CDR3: CASTPKRESYGYTF. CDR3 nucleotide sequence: TGTGCCAGCACCCCAAAGAGGGAGAGCTATGGCTACACCTTC.

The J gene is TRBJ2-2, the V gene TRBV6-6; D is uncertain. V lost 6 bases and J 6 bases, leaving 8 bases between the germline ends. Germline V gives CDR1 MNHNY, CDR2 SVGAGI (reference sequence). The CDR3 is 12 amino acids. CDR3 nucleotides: TGTGCCAGCAGCCCTCGGTCCGGGGAGCTGTTTTTT. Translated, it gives CASSPRSGELFF.

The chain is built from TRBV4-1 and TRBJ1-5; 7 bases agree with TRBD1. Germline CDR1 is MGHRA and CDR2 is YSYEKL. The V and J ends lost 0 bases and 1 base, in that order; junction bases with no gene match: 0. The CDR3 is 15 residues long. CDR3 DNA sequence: TGCGCCAGCAGCCAAGAGGACAGGAGCAATCAGCCCCAGCATTTT. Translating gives CASSQEDRSNQPQHF.

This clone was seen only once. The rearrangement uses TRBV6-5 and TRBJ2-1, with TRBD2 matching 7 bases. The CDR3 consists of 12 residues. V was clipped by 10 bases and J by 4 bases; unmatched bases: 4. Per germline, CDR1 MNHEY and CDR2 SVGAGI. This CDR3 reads CATRGEYNEQFF. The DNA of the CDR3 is TGTGCCACTCGGGGGGAATACAATGAGCAGTTCTTC.

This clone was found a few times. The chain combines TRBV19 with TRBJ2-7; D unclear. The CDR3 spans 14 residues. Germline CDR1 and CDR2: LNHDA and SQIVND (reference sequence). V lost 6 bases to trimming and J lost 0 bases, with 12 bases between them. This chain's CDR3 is CASSPTVSSYEQYF. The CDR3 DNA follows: TGTGCCAGTAGCCCTACAGTAAGCTCCTACGAGCAGTACTTC.

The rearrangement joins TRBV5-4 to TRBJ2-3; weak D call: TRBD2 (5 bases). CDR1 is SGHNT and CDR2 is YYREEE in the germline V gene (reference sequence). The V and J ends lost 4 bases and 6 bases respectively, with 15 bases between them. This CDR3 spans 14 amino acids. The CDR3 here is CASSPAGEPDTQYF. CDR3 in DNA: TGTGCCAGCAGCCCGGCTGGGGAGCCGGATACGCAGTATTTT.

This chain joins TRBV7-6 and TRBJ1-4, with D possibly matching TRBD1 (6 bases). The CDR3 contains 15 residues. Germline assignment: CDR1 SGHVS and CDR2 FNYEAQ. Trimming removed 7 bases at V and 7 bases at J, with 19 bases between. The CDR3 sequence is CASTVDQGPGEKLFF. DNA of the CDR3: TGTGCCAGCACCGTTGATCAGGGGCCCGGTGAAAAACTGTTTTTT.

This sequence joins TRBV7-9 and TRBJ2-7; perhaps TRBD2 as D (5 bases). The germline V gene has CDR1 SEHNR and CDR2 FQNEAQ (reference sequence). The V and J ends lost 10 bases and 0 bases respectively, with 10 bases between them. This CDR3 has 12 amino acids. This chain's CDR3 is CATEDYSYEQYF. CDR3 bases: TGTGCCACAGAAGACTACTCCTACGAGCAGTACTTC.

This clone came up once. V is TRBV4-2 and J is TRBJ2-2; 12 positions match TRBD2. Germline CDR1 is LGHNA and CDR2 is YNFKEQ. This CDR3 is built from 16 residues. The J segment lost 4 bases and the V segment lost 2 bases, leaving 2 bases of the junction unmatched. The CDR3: CASSQLAGGRTGELFF. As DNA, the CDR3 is TGTGCCAGCAGCCAACTAGCGGGGGGGCGCACCGGGGAGCTGTTTTTT.

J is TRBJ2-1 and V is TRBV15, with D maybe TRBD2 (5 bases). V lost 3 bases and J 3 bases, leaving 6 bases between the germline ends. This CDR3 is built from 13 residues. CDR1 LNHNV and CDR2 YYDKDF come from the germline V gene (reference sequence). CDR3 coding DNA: TGTGCCACCAGCAGGACTATCTACAATGAGCAGTTCTTC. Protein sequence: CATSRTIYNEQFF.

This CDR3 reads CASSPPTGSTGELFF. CDR3 bases: TGTGCCAGCAGCCCTCCGACAGGTTCCACCGGGGAGCTGTTTTTT. The chain links TRBV7-9 to TRBJ2-2; weak D call: TRBD1 (6 bases). V shed 5 bases and J shed 4 bases, with 14 bases lying between them. CDR1 is SEHNR, CDR2 FQNEAQ, per germline (reference sequence). The CDR3 consists of 15 residues.

CDR3 DNA sequence: TGCGCCAGCAGCATTGAGACTAGCGGGGGCTTCTCAGAGCAGTACTTC. It yields the protein CASSIETSGGFSEQYF. V and J are TRBV5-1 and TRBJ2-7; the match to TRBD2 covers 12 bases. With 4 bases clipped from V and 7 bases from J, the junction kept 12 bases outside the gene matches. The CDR3 totals 16 residues. Per the germline V gene, CDR1 is SGHRS and CDR2 is YFSETQ. Variable domain in full (rest from reference TRBV5-1 and TRBJ2-7): KAGVTQTPRYLIKTRGQQVTLSCSPISGHRSVSWYQQTPGQGLQFLFEYFSETQRNKGNFPGRFSGRQFSNSRSEMNVSTLELGDSALYLCASSIETSGGFSEQYFGPGTRLTVT.